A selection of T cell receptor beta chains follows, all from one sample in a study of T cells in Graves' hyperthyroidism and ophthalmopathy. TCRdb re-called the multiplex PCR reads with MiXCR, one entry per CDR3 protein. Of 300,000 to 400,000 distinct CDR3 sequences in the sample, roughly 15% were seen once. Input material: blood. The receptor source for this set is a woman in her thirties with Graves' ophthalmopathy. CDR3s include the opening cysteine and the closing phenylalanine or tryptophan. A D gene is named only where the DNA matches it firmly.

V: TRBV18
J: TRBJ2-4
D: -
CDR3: CASSPPIQPDIQYF

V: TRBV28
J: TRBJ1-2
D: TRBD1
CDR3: CASTQGAEGYTF

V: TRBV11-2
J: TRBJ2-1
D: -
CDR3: CASSLVGDLNEQFF

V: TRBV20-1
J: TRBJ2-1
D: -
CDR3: CSAILSGKPRYNEQFF

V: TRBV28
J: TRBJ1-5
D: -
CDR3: CASSFGRGDRQPQHF

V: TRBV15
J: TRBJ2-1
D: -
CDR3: CATSREVGSSSYNEQFF

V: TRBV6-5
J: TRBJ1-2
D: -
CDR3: CASSYQGLYGYTF

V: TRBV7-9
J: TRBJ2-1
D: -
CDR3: CASSLGQYYNEQFF

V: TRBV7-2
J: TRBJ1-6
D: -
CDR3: CASSLDKGTNSPLHF

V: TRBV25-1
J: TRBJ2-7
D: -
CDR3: CASSESKEMGIREQYF

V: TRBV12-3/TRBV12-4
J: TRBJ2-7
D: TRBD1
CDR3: CASSMDREAYEQYF

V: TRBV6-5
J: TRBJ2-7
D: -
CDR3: CASSYSWAPYEQYF

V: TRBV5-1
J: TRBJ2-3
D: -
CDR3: CASTPQIGTDTQYF

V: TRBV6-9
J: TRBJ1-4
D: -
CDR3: CASSYKPNEKLFF

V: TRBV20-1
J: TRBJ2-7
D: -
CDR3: CSARDEGGYEQYF

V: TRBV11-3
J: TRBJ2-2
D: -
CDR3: CASSLVFTGELFF

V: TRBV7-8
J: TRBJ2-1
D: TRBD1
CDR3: CASSFRQGASYNEQFF

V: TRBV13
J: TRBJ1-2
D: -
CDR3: CASRTIKPYGYTF

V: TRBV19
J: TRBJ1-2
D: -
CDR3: CASSTEGTVYGYTF

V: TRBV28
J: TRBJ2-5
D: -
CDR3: CASSFGQTIRETQYF

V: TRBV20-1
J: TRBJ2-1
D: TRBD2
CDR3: CSALVTPGLVYEQFF

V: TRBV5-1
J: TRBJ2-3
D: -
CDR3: CASSSTKRLADTQYF

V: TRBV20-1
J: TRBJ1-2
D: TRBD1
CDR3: CSAERRDSPYGYTF

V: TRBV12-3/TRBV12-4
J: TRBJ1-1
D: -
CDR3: CASSLTESNTEAFF

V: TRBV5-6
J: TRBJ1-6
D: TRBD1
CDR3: CASSYSGTGDGALHF

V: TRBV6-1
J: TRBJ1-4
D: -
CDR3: CASSEFLGYGEKLFF

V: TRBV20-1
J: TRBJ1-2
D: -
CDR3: CSAGKDRTLYGYTF

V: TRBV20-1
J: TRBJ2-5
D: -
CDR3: CSARELHSAKETQYF

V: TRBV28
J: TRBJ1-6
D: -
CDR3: CASSLEVSYNSPLHF

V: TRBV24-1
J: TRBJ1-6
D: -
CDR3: CATSDGTSYSPLHF

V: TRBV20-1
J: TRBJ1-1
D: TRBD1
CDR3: CSARDDGFGQAPIKGEAFF

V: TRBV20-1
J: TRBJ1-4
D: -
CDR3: CSAGQPVNEKLFF

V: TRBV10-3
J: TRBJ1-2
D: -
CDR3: CAIKSPGNRYGYTF